This entry lists 7 T cell receptor beta chains sequenced from one sample in a study of T cell responses to AZD1222 COVID-19 vaccine. TCRdb keeps only in-frame clones here, not all; method: immunoSEQ multiplex PCR. The sample contains about 100,000 clones, 85% to 90% of which appear only once. Sequencing was performed on peripheral blood, taken on day 0 of AZD1222 vaccination. The origin of the receptors is an adult in good health.

The chain joins TRBV27 to TRBJ2-1, with no clear D. With 10 bases removed from V and 7 bases from J, the gap between germline ends came to 11 bases. CDR1 is MNHEY and CDR2 is SMNVEV in the germline V gene (reference sequence). The CDR3 length is 11 residues. The CDR3 loop is CATSNSNEQFF. CDR3 sequence (DNA): TGTGCCACTTCGAACTCTAATGAGCAGTTCTTC.

This clone was recorded once. Compared with germline, one end of the junction differs, possibly owing to a read error. The chain couples TRBV25-1 to TRBJ2-7, with TRBD1 as a possible D gene (5 bases). The CDR3 has 15 residues. Germline V CDR1 and CDR2: MGHDK, SYGVNS. The CDR3 here is CASSESSGHSYEQYF. The CDR3 region has the DNA TGTGCCAGCAGCGAATCGTCCGGACACTCCTACGAGCAGTACTTC.

This clone appeared a single time. The rearrangement joins TRBV7-9 to TRBJ1-1; the match to TRBD1 covers 8 bases. V gave up 3 bases and J gave up 5 bases; unmatched junction bases: 8. From germline, CDR1 is SEHNR and CDR2 FQNEAQ (reference sequence). This CDR3 is 15 amino acids long. CDR3 in amino acids: CASSFAGGARTEAFF. The CDR3 DNA is TGTGCCAGCAGCTTCGCAGGGGGCGCGAGGACTGAAGCTTTCTTT.

The chain combines TRBV2 with TRBJ1-1; D unclear. The germline V gene encodes CDR1 SNHLY and CDR2 FYNNEI. The CDR3 has 14 residues. V gave up 1 base and J gave up 5 bases, with 11 bases separating them. CDR3 loop: CASSEGQFRTEAFF. CDR3 coding DNA: TGTGCCAGCAGTGAAGGTCAATTTAGGACTGAAGCTTTCTTT.

The chain joins TRBV5-1 to TRBJ2-5; D call uncertain. From germline, CDR1 is SGHRS and CDR2 YFSETQ. V was cut by 0 bases and J by 1 base, with 7 bases left in between. This CDR3 has 14 residues. The CDR3 is CASSLDSIQETQYF. As DNA, the CDR3 is TGCGCCAGCAGCTTGGACAGTATCCAAGAGACCCAGTACTTC. Supplemented by reference TRBV5-1 and TRBJ2-5, the full variable domain reads KAGVTQTPRYLIKTRGQQVTLSCSPISGHRSVSWYQQTPGQGLQFLFEYFSETQRNKGNFPGRFSGRQFSNSRSEMNVSTLELGDSALYLCASSLDSIQETQYFGPGTRLLVL.

In its sample, this clone was seen a few times. The chain recombines TRBV7-6 with TRBJ1-5; unclear D gene. This CDR3 has 13 amino acids. The V and J ends lost 5 bases and 1 base respectively, with 6 bases between them. The V gene's germline CDR1 is SGHVS and CDR2 FNYEAQ. The CDR3 region is CASSLSSNQPQHF. CDR3 bases: TGTGCCAGCAGCCTCAGCAGCAATCAGCCCCAGCATTTT.

V is TRBV5-1 and J is TRBJ1-1; unclear D gene. Per germline, CDR1 SGHRS and CDR2 YFSETQ. This CDR3 contains 13 residues. Trimming stripped 5 bases from V and 1 base from J, with 9 bases between. CDR3 bases: TGCGCCAGCAGACGCGGTCCGAACACTGAAGCTTTCTTT. This encodes CASRRGPNTEAFF.